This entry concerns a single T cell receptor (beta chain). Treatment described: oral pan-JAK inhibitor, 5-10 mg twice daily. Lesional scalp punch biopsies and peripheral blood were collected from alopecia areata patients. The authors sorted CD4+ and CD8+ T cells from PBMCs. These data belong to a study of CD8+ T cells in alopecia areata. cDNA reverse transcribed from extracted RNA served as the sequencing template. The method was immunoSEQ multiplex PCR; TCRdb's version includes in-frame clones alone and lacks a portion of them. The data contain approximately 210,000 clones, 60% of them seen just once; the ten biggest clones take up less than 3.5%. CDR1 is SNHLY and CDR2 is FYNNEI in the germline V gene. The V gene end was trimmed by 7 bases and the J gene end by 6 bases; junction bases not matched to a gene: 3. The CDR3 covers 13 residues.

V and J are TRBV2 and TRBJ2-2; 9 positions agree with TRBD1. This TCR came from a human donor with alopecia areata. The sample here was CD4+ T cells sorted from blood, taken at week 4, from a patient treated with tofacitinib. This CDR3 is CASKGTGSGELFF. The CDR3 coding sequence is TGTGCCAGCAAAGGGACAGGGTCCGGGGAGCTGTTTTTT. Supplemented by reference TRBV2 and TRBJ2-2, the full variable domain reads EPEVTQTPSHQVTQMGQEVILRCVPISNHLYFYWYRQILGQKVEFLVSFYNNEISEKSEIFDDQFSVERPDGSNFTLKIRSTKLEDSAMYFCASKGTGSGELFFGEGSRLTVL.